This T cell receptor beta chain was identified in a study of regulatory T cells in long-lasting Graves disease. Study-wide results and limits: Authors noted too few samples as a limitation. Analysis covered peripheral blood alone, not thyroid tissue. TRBV28, TRBJ1-2 and TRBJ2-5 were favored in persistent disease.

Concerning this clonotype itself: Its antigen is not identified.

Time point defined: newly diagnosed GD, antithyroid drugs for less than 3 months. There was RNA extracted from PBMCs, and the TCR library was made from it. Staff took around 9 milliliters of peripheral blood and put it into EDTA tubes. There are 16 residues in the CDR3. The germline V gene has CDR1 ENHRY and CDR2 SYGVKD. The authors built TCR beta libraries using iRepertoire HTBI primers and Arm-PCR of CDR3 regions. TCRdb re-called the multiplex PCR reads through MiXCR, storing one row per CDR3 protein. The table records 300,000 to 400,000 distinct CDR3 sequences, about a sixth of them present only once.

This receptor was taken from a female donor with Graves disease. This specimen consisted of peripheral blood mononuclear cells (PBMCs), obtained at new diagnosis, from a patient treated with antithyroid drugs. The V call is TRBV10-3, the J call TRBJ2-5; 11 bases line up with TRBD2. TRBJ2-1 matches the DNA end more closely, so the J call is doubtful. The CDR3 coding sequence is TGTGCCATCAGTGGACCGGGACTAGCGGCAGCGGATGAGCAGTTCTTC. Residues: CAISGPGLAAADEQFF.